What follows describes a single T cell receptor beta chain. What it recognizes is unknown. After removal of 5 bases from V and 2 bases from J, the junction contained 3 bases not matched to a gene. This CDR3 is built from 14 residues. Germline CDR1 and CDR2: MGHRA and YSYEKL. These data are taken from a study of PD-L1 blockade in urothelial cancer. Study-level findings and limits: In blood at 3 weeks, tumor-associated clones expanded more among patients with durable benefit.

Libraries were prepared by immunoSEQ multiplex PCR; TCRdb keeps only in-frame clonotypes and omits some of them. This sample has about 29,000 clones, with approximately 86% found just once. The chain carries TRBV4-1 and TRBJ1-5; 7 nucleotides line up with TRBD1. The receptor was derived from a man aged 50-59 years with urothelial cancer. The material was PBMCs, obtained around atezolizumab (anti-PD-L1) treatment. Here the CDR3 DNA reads TGCGCCAGCAGCTACAGGGGCGGCAATCAGCCCCAGCATTTT. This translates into CASSYRGGNQPQHF.